This TCR delta chain was profiled in a study of γδ T cells in repeated Plasmodium falciparum infection. Background on the study: Samples were taken at baseline, before some infections, and 21 days after each. Malian repertoires were sampled cross-sectionally without transmission and longitudinally through febrile malaria.

Flow sorting of PBMC yielded separate Vgamma9/Vdelta2+ and Vdelta2-negative gammadelta T cell populations for bulk repertoire analysis. This CDR3 contains 20 residues. Germline loops: CDR1 TSWWSYY, CDR2 QGS. Overall study results and limits: Vdelta2-negative gammadelta repertoires, largely Vdelta1+, seemingly showed infection-driven waves of new clonal selection.

This clone has a count of ten or more. Its target is unknown. TCRdb's protein, taken from a much larger clone, differs from this DNA's translation at residue 3, likely owing to a read error; the protein displayed comes from the DNA. TRG and TRD sequences were obtained from every sorted gammadelta sample. TCRdb repeated clone calling on the multiplex PCR reads with CATT. This table holds around 86,000 delta-chain clones, roughly 1.4% found once. The source of this sequence is a pool of human donors (malaria-infected and uninfected, not separated). The chain combines TRDV1 with TRDJ1; perhaps TRDD2 as D (9 bases). Here the J gene was assigned by germline matching of the DNA, as TCRdb has none. The sample was gamma-delta T cells from blood. CDR3: CAPGVSFLPYWGEYTDKLIF. The CDR3 region has the DNA TGTGCTCCTGGGGTATCCTTCCTACCGTACTGGGGGGAGTACACCGATAAACTCATCTTT.